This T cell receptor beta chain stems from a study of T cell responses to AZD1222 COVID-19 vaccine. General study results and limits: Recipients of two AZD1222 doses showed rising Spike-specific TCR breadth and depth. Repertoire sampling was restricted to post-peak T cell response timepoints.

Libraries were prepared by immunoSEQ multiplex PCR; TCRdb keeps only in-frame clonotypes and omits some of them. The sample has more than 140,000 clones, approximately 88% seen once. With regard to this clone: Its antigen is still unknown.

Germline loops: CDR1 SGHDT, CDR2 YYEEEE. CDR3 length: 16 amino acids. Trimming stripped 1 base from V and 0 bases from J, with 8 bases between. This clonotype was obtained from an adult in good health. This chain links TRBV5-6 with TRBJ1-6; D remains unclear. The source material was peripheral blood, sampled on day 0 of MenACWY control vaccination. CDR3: CASSLTESSYNSPLHF. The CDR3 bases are TGTGCCAGCAGCTTGACAGAAAGCTCCTATAATTCACCCCTCCACTTT.